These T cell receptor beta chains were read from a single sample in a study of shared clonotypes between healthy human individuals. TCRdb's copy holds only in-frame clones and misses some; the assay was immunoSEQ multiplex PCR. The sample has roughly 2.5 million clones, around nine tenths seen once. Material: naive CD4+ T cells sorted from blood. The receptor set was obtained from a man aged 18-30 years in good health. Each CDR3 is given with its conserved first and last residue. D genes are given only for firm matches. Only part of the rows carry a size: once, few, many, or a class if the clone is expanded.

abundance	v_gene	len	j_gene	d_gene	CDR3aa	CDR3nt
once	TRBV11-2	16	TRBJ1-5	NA	CASSRAPGPSNQPQHF	TGTGCCAGCAGCCGCGCGCCAGGGCCTAGCAATCAGCCCCAGCATTTT
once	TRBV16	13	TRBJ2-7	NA	CASSQWSAGEQYF	TGTGCCAGCAGCCAATGGTCGGCGGGAGAGCAGTACTTC
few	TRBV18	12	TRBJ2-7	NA	CASSPTGGEQYF	TGTGCCAGCTCACCGACAGGAGGGGAGCAGTACTTC
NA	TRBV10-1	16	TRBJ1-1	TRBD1	CASSERTGGVNTEAFF	TGCGCCAGCAGTGAGCGGACAGGGGGCGTGAACACTGAAGCTTTCTTT
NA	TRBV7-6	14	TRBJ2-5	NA	CASSLAGVGETQYF	TGTGCCAGCAGCTTAGCGGGAGTCGGCGAGACCCAGTACTTC
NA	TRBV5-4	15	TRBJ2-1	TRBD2	CASSRDSGGGNEQFF	TGTGCCAGCAGCAGAGATAGCGGGGGCGGCAATGAGCAGTTCTTC
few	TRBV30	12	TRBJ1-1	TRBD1	CAWTGGPTEAFF	TGTGCCTGGACAGGGGGCCCCACTGAAGCTTTCTTT
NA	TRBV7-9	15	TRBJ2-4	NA	CASSLGGAQGDIQYF	TGTGCCAGCAGCTTAGGGGGGGCCCAAGGGGACATTCAGTACTTC
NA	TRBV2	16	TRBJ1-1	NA	CASLRRQIISNTEAFF	TGTGCCAGCCTCCGCCGACAGATAATCTCGAACACTGAAGCTTTCTTT
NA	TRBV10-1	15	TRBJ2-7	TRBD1	CASSGGQGASYEQYF	TGCGCCAGCAGTGGGGGACAGGGAGCTTCCTACGAGCAGTACTTC
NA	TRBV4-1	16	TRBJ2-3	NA	CASSQGDPKSGDTQYF	TGCGCCAGCAGCCAAGGGGACCCAAAATCGGGAGATACGCAGTATTTT
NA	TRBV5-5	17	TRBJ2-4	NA	CASSLAVSEGPWDIQYF	TGTGCCAGCAGCTTGGCAGTGTCGGAGGGGCCCTGGGACATTCAGTACTTC
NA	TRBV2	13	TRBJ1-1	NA	CASSGQVNTEAFF	TGTGCCAGCAGTGGACAGGTGAACACTGAAGCTTTCTTT
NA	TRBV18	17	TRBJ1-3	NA	CASSPPSLETVGNTIYF	TGTGCCAGCTCACCACCGTCCTTGGAGACTGTTGGAAACACCATATATTTT
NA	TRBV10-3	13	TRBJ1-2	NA	CAISTDSNYGYTF	TGTGCCATCAGTACAGACAGCAACTATGGCTACACCTTC
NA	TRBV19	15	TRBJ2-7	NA	CASSSRAISSYEQYF	TGTGCCAGTAGTTCCAGGGCAATCAGCTCCTACGAGCAGTACTTC
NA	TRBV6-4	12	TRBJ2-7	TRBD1	CASMQGVEEQYF	TGTGCCAGCATGCAGGGGGTGGAAGAGCAGTACTTC
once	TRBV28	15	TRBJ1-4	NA	CASSSIGSTNEKLFF	TGTGCCAGCAGTTCTATCGGCTCAACTAATGAAAAACTGTTTTTT
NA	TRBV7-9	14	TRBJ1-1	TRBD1	CASFGRGRDTEAFF	TGTGCCAGCTTCGGGAGGGGGCGCGACACTGAAGCTTTCTTT
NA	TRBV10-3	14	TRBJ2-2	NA	CAISAVQNTGELFF	TGTGCCATCAGTGCTGTCCAAAACACCGGGGAGCTGTTTTTT
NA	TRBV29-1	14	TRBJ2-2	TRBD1	CSVRTGANTGELFF	TGCAGCGTCCGGACAGGGGCGAACACCGGGGAGCTGTTTTTT
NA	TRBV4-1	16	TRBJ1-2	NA	CASSQVVGVIDYGYTF	TGCGCCAGCAGCCAAGTGGTAGGGGTGATCGACTATGGCTACACCTTC
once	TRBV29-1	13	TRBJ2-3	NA	CSVGRGETDTQYF	TGCAGCGTTGGCAGGGGAGAAACAGATACGCAGTATTTT
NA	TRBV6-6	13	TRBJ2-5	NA	CASSPAVQETQYF	TGTGCCAGCAGTCCGGCCGTCCAAGAGACCCAGTACTTC
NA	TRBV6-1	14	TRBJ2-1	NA	CASSISGLYNEQFF	TGTGCCAGCAGTATATCGGGACTGTACAATGAGCAGTTCTTC
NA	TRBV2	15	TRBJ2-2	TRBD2	CASRTSGRSPGELFF	TGTGCCAGCAGGACTAGCGGGAGATCTCCCGGGGAGCTGTTTTTT
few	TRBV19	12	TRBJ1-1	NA	CASRLGGTEAFF	TGTGCCAGTAGGCTCGGGGGGACTGAAGCTTTCTTT
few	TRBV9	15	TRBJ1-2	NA	CASSVGRVFNYGYTF	TGTGCCAGCAGCGTAGGGAGAGTTTTTAACTATGGCTACACCTTC
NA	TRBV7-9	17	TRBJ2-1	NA	CASSSAWGSGSYNEQFF	TGTGCCAGCAGCTCCGCTTGGGGATCGGGCTCCTACAATGAGCAGTTCTTC
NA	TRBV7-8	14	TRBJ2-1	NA	CASSPLSTYNEQFF	TGTGCCAGCAGCCCGCTGAGTACCTACAATGAGCAGTTCTTC
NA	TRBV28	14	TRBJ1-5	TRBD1	CASSPGTENQPQHF	TGTGCCAGCAGTCCAGGGACAGAAAATCAGCCCCAGCATTTT
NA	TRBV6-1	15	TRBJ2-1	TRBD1	CASSASTGSYNEQFF	TGTGCCAGCAGTGCATCGACAGGGTCCTACAATGAGCAGTTCTTC
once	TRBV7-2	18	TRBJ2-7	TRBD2	CASSQGLAGVSSSYEQYF	TGTGCCAGCAGCCAGGGACTAGCGGGAGTCTCCAGCTCCTACGAGCAGTACTTC
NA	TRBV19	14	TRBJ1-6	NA	CASSTTTLPSPLHF	TGTGCCAGTAGTACGACCACATTGCCCTCACCCCTCCACTTT
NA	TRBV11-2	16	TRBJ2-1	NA	CASSSRIPSSYNEQFF	TGTGCCAGCAGCTCCCGGATCCCCAGCTCCTACAATGAGCAGTTCTTC
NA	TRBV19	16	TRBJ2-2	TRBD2	CASTGLAGRMDGELFF	TGTGCCAGCACGGGACTAGCGGGACGGATGGACGGGGAGCTGTTTTTT
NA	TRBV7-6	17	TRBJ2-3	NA	CASSPAPEGSGTDTQYF	TGTGCCAGCAGCCCCGCCCCCGAGGGGTCGGGCACAGATACGCAGTATTTT
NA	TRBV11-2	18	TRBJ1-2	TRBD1	CASSLEFRARTGGYGYTF	TGTGCCAGCAGCTTAGAGTTTAGGGCCCGGACAGGAGGGTATGGCTACACCTTC
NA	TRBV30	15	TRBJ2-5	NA	CAWSVRAWYQETQYF	TGTGCCTGGAGTGTGCGGGCTTGGTACCAAGAGACCCAGTACTTC
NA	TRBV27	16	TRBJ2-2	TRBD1	CATGGQGPPNTGELFF	TGTGCCACCGGCGGACAGGGGCCCCCGAACACCGGGGAGCTGTTTTTT
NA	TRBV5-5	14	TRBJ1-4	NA	CASSLVGPNEKLFF	TGTGCCAGCAGCTTAGTTGGGCCTAATGAAAAACTGTTTTTT
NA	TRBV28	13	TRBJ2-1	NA	CASSEGQSNEQFF	TGTGCCAGCAGCGAGGGCCAGTCCAATGAGCAGTTCTTC
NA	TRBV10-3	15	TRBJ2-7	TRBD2	CAISDLGSGTSEQYF	TGTGCCATCAGCGATCTAGGTAGCGGGACAAGCGAGCAGTACTTC
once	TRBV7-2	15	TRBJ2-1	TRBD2	CASSPTSGRVHEQFF	TGTGCCAGCAGCCCGACTAGCGGGAGGGTCCATGAGCAGTTCTTC